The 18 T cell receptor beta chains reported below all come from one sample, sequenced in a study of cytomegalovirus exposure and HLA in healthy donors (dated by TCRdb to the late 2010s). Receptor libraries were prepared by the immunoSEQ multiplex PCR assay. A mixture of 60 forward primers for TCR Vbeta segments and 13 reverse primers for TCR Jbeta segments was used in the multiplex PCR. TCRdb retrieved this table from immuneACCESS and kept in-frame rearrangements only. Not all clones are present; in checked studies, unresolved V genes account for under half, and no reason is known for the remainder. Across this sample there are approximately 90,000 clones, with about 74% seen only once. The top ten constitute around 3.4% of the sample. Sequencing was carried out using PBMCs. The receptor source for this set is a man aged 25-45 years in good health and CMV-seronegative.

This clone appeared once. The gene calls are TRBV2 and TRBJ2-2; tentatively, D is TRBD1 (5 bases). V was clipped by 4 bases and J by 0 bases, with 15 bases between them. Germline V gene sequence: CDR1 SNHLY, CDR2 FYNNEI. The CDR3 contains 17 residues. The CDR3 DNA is TGTGCCAGCAGTGCAACCATAGGACAAGCGAACACCGGGGAGCTGTTTTTT. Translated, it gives CASSATIGQANTGELFF.

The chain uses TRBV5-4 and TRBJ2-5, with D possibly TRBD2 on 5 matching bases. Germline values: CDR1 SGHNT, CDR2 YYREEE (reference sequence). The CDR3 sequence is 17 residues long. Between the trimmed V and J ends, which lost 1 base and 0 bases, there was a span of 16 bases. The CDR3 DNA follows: TGTGCCAGCAGCTTGTCCGGAGGAGCCTTGTACCAAGAGACCCAGTACTTC. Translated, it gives CASSLSGGALYQETQYF.

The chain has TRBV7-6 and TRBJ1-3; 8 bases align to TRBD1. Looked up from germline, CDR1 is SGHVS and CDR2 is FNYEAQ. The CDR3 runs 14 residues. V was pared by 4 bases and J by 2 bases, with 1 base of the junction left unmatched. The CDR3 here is CASSSDRAGNTIYF. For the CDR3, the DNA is TGTGCCAGCAGCTCGGACAGGGCTGGAAACACCATATATTTT.

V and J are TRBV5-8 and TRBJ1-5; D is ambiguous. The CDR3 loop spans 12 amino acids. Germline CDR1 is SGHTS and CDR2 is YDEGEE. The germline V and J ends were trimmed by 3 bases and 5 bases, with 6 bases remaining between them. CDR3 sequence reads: CASSSSYQPQHF. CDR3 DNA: TGTGCCAGCAGCTCCTCCTATCAGCCCCAGCATTTT.

CDR3 loop: CAISRDTFYEQYF. Written as DNA, the CDR3 is TGTGCCATCAGCCGGGACACCTTCTACGAGCAGTACTTC. J is TRBJ2-7 and V is TRBV10-3; tentative D call: TRBD1 (6 bases). The V end lost 6 bases, the J end lost 3 bases, and 12 bases lay between the germline ends. The germline CDR1 and CDR2 sequences are ENHRY and SYGVKD. The CDR3 loop spans 13 amino acids.

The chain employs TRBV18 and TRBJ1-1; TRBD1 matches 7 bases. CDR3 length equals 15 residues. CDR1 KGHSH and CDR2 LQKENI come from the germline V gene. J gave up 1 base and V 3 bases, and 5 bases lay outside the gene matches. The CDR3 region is CASSPRTGANTEAFF. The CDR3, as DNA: TGTGCCAGCTCACCTCGTACAGGGGCGAACACTGAAGCTTTCTTT.

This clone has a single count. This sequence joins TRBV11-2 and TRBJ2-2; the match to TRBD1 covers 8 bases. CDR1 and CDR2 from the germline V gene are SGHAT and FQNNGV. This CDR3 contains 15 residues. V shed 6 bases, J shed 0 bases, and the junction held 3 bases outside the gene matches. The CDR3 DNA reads TGTGCCAGCAGTTGGACAGGGACGAACACCGGGGAGCTGTTTTTT. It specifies CASSWTGTNTGELFF.

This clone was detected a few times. CDR3 region: CASSTGLLETQYF. In nucleotides, the CDR3 is TGTGCCAGTAGTACCGGACTGCTAGAGACCCAGTACTTC. The rearrangement joins TRBV19 to TRBJ2-5; TRBD2 is a possible D gene (5 bases). The V gene lost 4 bases and the J gene lost 4 bases, with 10 bases spanning the gap. This CDR3 spans 13 amino acids. The germline gives CDR1 LNHDA, CDR2 SQIVND (reference sequence).

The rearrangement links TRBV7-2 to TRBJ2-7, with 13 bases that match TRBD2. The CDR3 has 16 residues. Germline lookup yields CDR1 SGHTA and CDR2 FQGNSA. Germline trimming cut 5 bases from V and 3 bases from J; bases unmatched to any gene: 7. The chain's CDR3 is CASSPTSGGILYEQYF. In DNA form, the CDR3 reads TGTGCCAGCAGCCCGACTAGCGGGGGGATCCTCTACGAGCAGTACTTC. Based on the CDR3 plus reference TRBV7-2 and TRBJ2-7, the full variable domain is GAGVSQSPSNKVTEKGKDVELRCDPISGHTALYWYRQSLGQGLEFLIYFQGNSAPDKSGLPSDRFSAERTGGSVSTLTIQRTQQEDSAVYLCASSPTSGGILYEQYFGPGTRLTVT.

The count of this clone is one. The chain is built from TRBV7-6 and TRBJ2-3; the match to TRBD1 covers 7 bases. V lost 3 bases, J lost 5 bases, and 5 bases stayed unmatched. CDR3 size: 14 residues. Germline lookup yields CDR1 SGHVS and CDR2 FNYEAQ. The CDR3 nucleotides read TGTGCCAGCAGCTTGGTAGGGGGCGAAGATACGCAGTATTTT. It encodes CASSLVGGEDTQYF.

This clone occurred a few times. The CDR3 DNA reads TGCGCCAGCAGCCAACTAGCGGGAGCCACCCTGAGTACCGGGGAGCTGTTTTTT. Translating it yields CASSQLAGATLSTGELFF. The chain uses TRBV4-1 and TRBJ2-2; the match to TRBD2 covers 10 bases. CDR3 size: 18 residues. CDR1 MGHRA and CDR2 YSYEKL come from the germline V gene. V was pared by 2 bases and J by 5 bases, with 11 bases of the junction left unmatched.

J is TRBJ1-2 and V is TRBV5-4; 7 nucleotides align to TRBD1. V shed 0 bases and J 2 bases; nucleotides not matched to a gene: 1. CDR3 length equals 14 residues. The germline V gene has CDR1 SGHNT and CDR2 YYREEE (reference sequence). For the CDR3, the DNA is TGTGCCAGCAGCTTGGTGGACAGGAACTATGGCTACACCTTC. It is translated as CASSLVDRNYGYTF.

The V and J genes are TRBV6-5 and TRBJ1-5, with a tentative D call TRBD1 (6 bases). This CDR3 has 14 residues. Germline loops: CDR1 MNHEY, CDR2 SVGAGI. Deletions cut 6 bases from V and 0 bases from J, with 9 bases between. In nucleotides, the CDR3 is TGTGCCAGCAGAACAGGGTATAGCAATCAGCCCCAGCATTTT. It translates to CASRTGYSNQPQHF.

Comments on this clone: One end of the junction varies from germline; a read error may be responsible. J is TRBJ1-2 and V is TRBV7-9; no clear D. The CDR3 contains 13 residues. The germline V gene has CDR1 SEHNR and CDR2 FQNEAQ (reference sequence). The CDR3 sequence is CAGSSSGVYGYTF. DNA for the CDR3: TGTGCCGGCAGCTCCTCAGGTGTTTATGGCTACACCTTC.

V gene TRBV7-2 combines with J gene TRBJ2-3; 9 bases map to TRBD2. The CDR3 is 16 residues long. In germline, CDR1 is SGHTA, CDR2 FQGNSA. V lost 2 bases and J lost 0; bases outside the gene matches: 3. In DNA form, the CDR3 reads TGTGCCAGCAGCTTATATCTAGCGGGGAGCACAGATACGCAGTATTTT. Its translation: CASSLYLAGSTDTQYF.

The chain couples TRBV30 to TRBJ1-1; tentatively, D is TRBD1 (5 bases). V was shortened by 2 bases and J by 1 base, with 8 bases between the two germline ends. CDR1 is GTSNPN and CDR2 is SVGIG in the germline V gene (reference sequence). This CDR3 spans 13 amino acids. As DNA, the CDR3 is TGTGCCTGGAGTCGACAGTCGAACACTGAAGCTTTCTTT. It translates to CAWSRQSNTEAFF.

This chain's CDR3 is CASSTHWDRSNQPQHF. The CDR3, as DNA: TGTGCCAGTAGTACGCATTGGGACAGGAGCAATCAGCCCCAGCATTTT. The chain has TRBV19 and TRBJ1-5, with TRBD1 matching 8 bases. Per the germline V gene, CDR1 is LNHDA and CDR2 is SQIVND (reference sequence). The J segment lost 1 base and the V segment lost 4 bases, leaving 6 bases of the junction unmatched. The CDR3 spans 16 residues.

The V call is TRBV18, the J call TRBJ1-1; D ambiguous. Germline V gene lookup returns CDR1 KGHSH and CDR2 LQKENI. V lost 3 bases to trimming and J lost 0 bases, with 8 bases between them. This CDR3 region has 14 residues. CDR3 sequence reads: CASSPAGMNTEAFF. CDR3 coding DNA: TGTGCCAGCTCACCGGCGGGAATGAACACTGAAGCTTTCTTT.